The next 31 T cell receptor beta chains were all read from a single sample in a study of human T cells and chemical hapten exposure. MiXCR, run by TCRdb on the RACE reads, gives a single entry per CDR3 protein. The sample lists about 77,000 distinct CDR3 sequences, roughly 7.9% occurring once. Time point noted: healthy volunteer bleed at 6 weeks. Unfractionated whole blood yielded the extracted total RNA. The sample consisted of whole blood. Receptor source: a female donor in good health. Some clones in this sample may be carry-over from other donors' samples.

The sample holds many counts of this clonotype. The rearrangement uses TRBV11-2 and TRBJ2-7; D possibly uses TRBD1 or TRBD2 (6 bases each). The CDR3 extends over 14 amino acids. CDR1 SGHAT and CDR2 FQNNGV come from the germline V gene. The V and J ends lost 2 bases and 6 bases respectively, with 14 bases between them. CDR3 loop: CASSLFSGASEQYF. DNA of the CDR3: TGTGCCAGCAGCTTATTCTCGGGGGCCTCCGAGCAGTACTTC. Filled out from reference TRBV11-2 and TRBJ2-7, the complete variable domain reads EAGVAQSPRYKIIEKRQSVAFWCNPISGHATLYWYQQILGQGPKLLIQFQNNGVVDDSQLPKDRFSAERLKGVDSTLKIQPAKLEDSAVYLCASSLFSGASEQYFGPGTRLTVT.

This clonotype was detected a few times. The V gene is TRBV2, the J gene TRBJ1-6; no firm D call. Germline V CDR1 and CDR2: SNHLY, FYNNEI. V lost 2 bases, J lost 9 bases, and 23 bases lay in between. CDR3 size: 18 residues. CDR3 sequence reads: CASSESFGPGVGFSPLHF. Written as DNA, the CDR3 is TGTGCCAGCAGTGAAAGCTTTGGGCCCGGAGTCGGGTTTTCACCCCTCCACTTT.

The CDR3 DNA reads TGCGCCAGCAGCTTAGGGGGCCAGCATCAGCCCCAGCATTTT. Protein: CASSLGGQHQPQHF. The J gene is TRBJ1-5, the V gene TRBV5-1, with TRBD1 identical over 7 bases. V lost 2 bases to trimming and J lost 5 bases; unmatched junction nucleotides: 4. The CDR3 is made up of 14 amino acids. Germline values: CDR1 SGHRS, CDR2 YFSETQ.

The V gene is TRBV28, the J gene TRBJ1-6; D uncertain. The V end lost 5 bases, the J end lost 0 bases, and 11 bases lay between the germline ends. Germline V CDR1 and CDR2: MDHEN, SYDVKM. CDR3 length: 16 amino acids. The CDR3 DNA reads TGTGCCAGCAGTGTCCTAATGGGCTCCTATAATTCACCCCTCCACTTT. Protein sequence: CASSVLMGSYNSPLHF.

This clonotype has a count of ten or more. The rearrangement joins TRBV7-2 to TRBJ1-2; D gene uncertain. V lost 3 bases and J lost 8, with 16 bases in between. Germline lookup yields CDR1 SGHTA and CDR2 FQGNSA. The CDR3 extends over 14 amino acids. This CDR3 reads CASSLLGNEWGYTF. Here the CDR3 DNA reads TGTGCCAGCAGCTTGTTGGGAAATGAATGGGGCTACACCTTC.

In its sample, this clonotype was seen many times. The chain joins TRBV5-1 to TRBJ2-3; TRBD1 is a possible D gene (5 bases). Germline V gene lookup returns CDR1 SGHRS and CDR2 YFSETQ. Trimming stripped 0 bases from V and 0 bases from J, with 5 bases between. The CDR3 is 14 amino acids. CDR3 nucleotide sequence: TGCGCCAGCAGCTTGGACAGGAGCACAGATACGCAGTATTTT. It codes for CASSLDRSTDTQYF.

This clonotype was counted between two and nine times. J is TRBJ2-3 and V is TRBV28; perhaps TRBD1 as D (5 bases). The germline V gene has CDR1 MDHEN and CDR2 SYDVKM. The V end lost 7 bases, the J end lost 3 bases, and 17 bases lay between the germline ends. This CDR3 spans 15 amino acids. The CDR3 DNA sequence: TGTGCCAGCACAAAGGGCAGGGAAGGTACAGATACGCAGTATTTT. It specifies CASTKGREGTDTQYF.

In its sample, this clonotype was seen a few times. The chain carries TRBV29-1 and TRBJ2-2; 8 positions match TRBD2. Germline loops: CDR1 SQVTM, CDR2 ANQGSEA. Germline trimming cut 1 base from V and 4 bases from J; bases unmatched to any gene: 14. The CDR3 spans 18 residues. The CDR3 protein is CSVEALVGGAQSTGELFF. CDR3 nucleotides: TGCAGCGTTGAAGCGCTAGTCGGGGGGGCGCAGAGCACCGGGGAGCTGTTTTTT.

This clonotype was recorded at least ten times. J is TRBJ1-3 and V is TRBV10-2, with 7 bases identical to TRBD1. Germline trimming cut 3 bases from V and 4 bases from J; bases unmatched to any gene: 3. The CDR3 consists of 14 residues. The germline gives CDR1 WSHSY, CDR2 SAAADI. The CDR3 bases are TGCGCCAGCAGTGATTTGGGACAGGGAAACACCATATATTTT. Translating it yields CASSDLGQGNTIYF.

This clonotype was counted ten times or more. The V call is TRBV6-6, the J call TRBJ2-7; 7 bases match TRBD1. V shed 6 bases, J shed 2 bases, and the junction held 10 bases outside the gene matches. This CDR3 has 15 amino acids. CDR1 is MNHNY and CDR2 is SVGAGI in the germline V gene (reference sequence). The CDR3 spells CASRTDRQGTYEQYF. The CDR3 nucleotides are TGTGCCAGCAGAACCGACCGACAGGGAACCTACGAGCAGTACTTC.

This chain connects TRBV7-2 to TRBJ2-2; D gene ambiguous. Germline V lookup: CDR1 SGHTA, CDR2 FQGNSA. Trimming pared 10 bases from V and 6 bases from J, leaving 24 bases between. The CDR3 spans 16 residues. The CDR3, as DNA: TGTGCCAACAGACCAGCTACGGTGAGCGTTTCCGGGGAGCTGTTTTTT. It encodes CANRPATVSVSGELFF.

This clonotype was counted only a few times. The chain couples TRBV10-3 to TRBJ2-3; no clear D. V was trimmed by 5 bases and J by 0 bases, leaving 12 bases between them. There are 15 residues in the CDR3. Germline values: CDR1 ENHRY, CDR2 SYGVKD. The CDR3, as DNA: TGTGCCATCAGTCAAAAAATGACGAGCACAGATACGCAGTATTTT. Its protein is CAISQKMTSTDTQYF.

This clonotype was observed at least ten times. This chain connects TRBV5-1 to TRBJ2-2, with a tentative D call TRBD2 (5 bases). Germline V gene lookup returns CDR1 SGHRS and CDR2 YFSETQ. This CDR3 is built from 14 residues. The V end lost 0 bases, the J end lost 7 bases, and 10 bases lay between the germline ends. The CDR3 spells CASSLGGMNGELFF. The CDR3 coding sequence is TGCGCCAGCAGCTTGGGAGGGATGAACGGGGAGCTGTTTTTT.

The sample holds many counts of this clonotype. The rearrangement joins TRBV12-3 or TRBV12-4 to TRBJ1-5; TRBD1 is a possible D gene (5 bases). The CDR3 sequence is 15 residues long. Trimming left V 4 bases short and J 6 bases short, with 16 bases between. CDR3 in DNA: TGTGCCAGCAGTTCGGCCCCCCGGGGCGGTCAGCCCCAGCATTTT. It translates to CASSSAPRGGQPQHF.

The chain uses TRBV5-4 and TRBJ2-7; D remains ambiguous. Deletions cut 4 bases from V and 5 bases from J, with 7 bases between. The germline V gene encodes CDR1 SGHNT and CDR2 YYREEE (reference sequence). This CDR3 is built from 11 residues. The CDR3 reads CASSAWDEQYF. The CDR3, as DNA: TGTGCCAGCAGCGCTTGGGACGAGCAGTACTTC.

This clonotype was detected ten times or more. V gene TRBV7-2 combines with J gene TRBJ2-3; D perhaps matches TRBD2 (5 bases). Trimming took 3 bases from V and 6 from J, leaving 16 bases between them. Per the germline V gene, CDR1 is SGHTA and CDR2 is FQGNSA. CDR3 length: 15 residues. The CDR3 DNA reads as TGTGCCAGCAGCTTCCCAGGCGGGCCCAGGGATACGCAGTATTTT. Translated: CASSFPGGPRDTQYF.

To note about this clonotype: The junction departs from the called germline gene at one end, perhaps through a read error. The V gene is TRBV18, the J gene TRBJ1-1; D call uncertain. CDR1 is KGHSH and CDR2 is LQKENI in the germline V gene. CDR3 length: 12 residues. The DNA of the CDR3 is TGTGCCAACTCAAGGGCAAACACTGAAGCTTTCTTT. It specifies CANSRANTEAFF.

This sequence joins TRBV14 and TRBJ2-7, with D tentatively TRBD1 (5 bases). V was cut by 5 bases and J by 2 bases, with 13 bases left in between. The CDR3 runs 14 residues. CDR1 and CDR2 from the germline V gene are SGHDN and FVKESK. CDR3 DNA: TGTGCCAGCAGCTCCTTGGACACTCCCTACGAGCAGTACTTC. This gives the protein CASSSLDTPYEQYF.

The chain has TRBV3-1 and TRBJ2-2; either TRBD1 or TRBD2 may fit D (5 bases each). Deletions cut 10 bases from V and 6 bases from J, with 24 bases between. This CDR3 comprises 16 residues. Germline loops: CDR1 LGHDT, CDR2 YNNKEL (reference sequence). The DNA for the CDR3 is TGTGCCACCCGGGGTGACAGCCATATTGCTTCCGGGGAGCTGTTTTTT. It is translated as CATRGDSHIASGELFF.

This clonotype was picked up a small number of times. V gene TRBV27 combines with J gene TRBJ1-2; 8 bases map to TRBD1. Germline assignment: CDR1 MNHEY and CDR2 SMNVEV (reference sequence). V lost 5 bases to trimming and J lost 4 bases; unmatched junction nucleotides: 6. The CDR3 is 14 amino acids. The CDR3: CASSPNRGGYGYTF. The CDR3 nucleotides are TGTGCCAGCAGTCCCAACAGGGGGGGCTATGGCTACACCTTC.

The gene calls are TRBV7-2 and TRBJ2-3; D is perhaps TRBD2 (6 bases). Germline assignment: CDR1 SGHTA and CDR2 FQGNSA. Trimming took off 10 bases at V and 0 bases at J, with 17 bases between the two ends. The CDR3 is made up of 15 amino acids. CDR3 protein: CATPVRGTSTDTQYF. CDR3 bases: TGTGCCACCCCAGTTCGGGGGACGAGCACAGATACGCAGTATTTT.

This clonotype was detected a few times. At one end the junction does not follow the germline gene, possibly because of a read error. This chain links TRBV7-7 with TRBJ2-3; 12 nucleotides match TRBD2. CDR3 length: 16 amino acids. The germline CDR1 and CDR2 sequences are SSHAT and FNYEAQ (reference sequence). CDR3 sequence (DNA): TGTGCTAGCAGCCCGTTACTAGCGGGGGGTGCAGATACGCAGTATTTT. It is translated as CASSPLLAGGADTQYF.

In this sample, this clonotype turned up many times. The chain combines TRBV12-3 or TRBV12-4 with TRBJ2-3; D is uncertain. The CDR3 extends over 14 amino acids. Deletions cut 6 bases from V and 4 bases from J, with 14 bases between. The CDR3 bases are TGTGCCAGCAGGAACGGACCCTACCCAGATACGCAGTATTTT. Translated: CASRNGPYPDTQYF.

The chain is built from TRBV29-1 and TRBJ1-1, with 7 bases aligning to TRBD1. Germline V CDR1 and CDR2: SQVTM, ANQGSEA. V dropped 4 bases and J dropped 0; count of bases not matched to a gene: 17. The CDR3 runs to 18 residues. CDR3 sequence (DNA): TGCAGCGTTGTCACCCTCAGGGGGGCGTTCAGATTGAACACTGAAGCTTTCTTT. It translates to CSVVTLRGAFRLNTEAFF.

This clonotype was counted many times. A much larger clone lies one base from this, so it may be a read error. The chain carries TRBV7-9 and TRBJ1-1, with D possibly being TRBD1 (5 bases). The CDR3 runs 15 residues. V was cut by 1 base and J by 1 base, with 10 bases left in between. Per the germline V gene, CDR1 is SEHNR and CDR2 is FQNEAQ (reference sequence). CDR3 sequence reads: CASSLVGARNTEAFF. For the CDR3, the DNA is TGTGCCAGCAGCTTAGTCGGGGCTCGGAACACTGAAGCTTTCTTT.

This clonotype was seen more than once but under ten times. The rearrangement links TRBV20-1 to TRBJ2-7; 8 bases agree with TRBD1. With V trimmed by 5 bases and J by 3 bases, 9 bases remained unmatched. Looked up from germline, CDR1 is DFQATT and CDR2 is SNEGSKA (reference sequence). There are 14 residues in the CDR3. The CDR3 DNA reads as TGCAGTGCTCCGGGACAGGAATCGGTCTACGAGCAGTACTTC. Encoded protein: CSAPGQESVYEQYF.

This clonotype was detected ten times or more. The V call is TRBV20-1, the J call TRBJ1-2; D is possibly TRBD1 (6 bases). Germline CDR1 DFQATT, CDR2 SNEGSKA (reference sequence). The V end lost 5 bases, the J end lost 4 bases, and 14 bases lay between the germline ends. CDR3 length: 13 amino acids. The CDR3, as DNA: TGCAGTGCTCTATTAGGGGGTGGCTATGGCTACACCTTC. Translated: CSALLGGGYGYTF.

This clonotype was recorded a few times. The genes are TRBV7-9 and TRBJ1-1, with 7 bases aligning to TRBD1. CDR3 length: 13 amino acids. Germline V gene data show CDR1 as SEHNR and CDR2 as FQNEAQ (reference sequence). V lost 1 base and J lost 6; bases outside the gene matches: 2. The CDR3 spells CASSLETGPEAFF. CDR3 bases: TGTGCCAGCAGCTTAGAGACAGGGCCTGAAGCTTTCTTT.

This clonotype was seen a few times. The rearrangement joins TRBV20-1 to TRBJ1-5; tentative D call: TRBD1 (5 bases). The CDR3 is 16 residues long. Trimming cost V 0 bases and J 2 bases, with 14 bases left between them. The germline gives CDR1 DFQATT, CDR2 SNEGSKA (reference sequence). The CDR3 coding sequence is TGCAGTGCTAGAGATTCGGGGCAGGGCGGCAATCAGCCCCAGCATTTT. Translating gives CSARDSGQGGNQPQHF.

This clonotype has a count of ten or more. The chain links TRBV20-1 to TRBJ2-1; 16 bases are shared with TRBD2. CDR3 size: 16 residues. The J segment lost 5 bases and the V segment lost 5 bases, leaving 6 bases of the junction unmatched. CDR1 is DFQATT, CDR2 SNEGSKA, per germline (reference sequence). The CDR3 is CSAGGLAGGMNNEQFF. Written as DNA, the CDR3 is TGCAGTGCTGGGGGACTAGCGGGGGGGATGAACAATGAGCAGTTCTTC.

The table lists this clonotype with many counts. The genes are TRBV5-1 and TRBJ2-5; D unresolved. V was trimmed by 1 base and J by 3 bases, leaving 13 bases between them. This CDR3 spans 15 amino acids. Germline values: CDR1 SGHRS, CDR2 YFSETQ. This CDR3 is CASSLSNYPEETQYF. DNA of the CDR3: TGCGCCAGCAGCTTGTCCAACTATCCCGAAGAGACCCAGTACTTC.